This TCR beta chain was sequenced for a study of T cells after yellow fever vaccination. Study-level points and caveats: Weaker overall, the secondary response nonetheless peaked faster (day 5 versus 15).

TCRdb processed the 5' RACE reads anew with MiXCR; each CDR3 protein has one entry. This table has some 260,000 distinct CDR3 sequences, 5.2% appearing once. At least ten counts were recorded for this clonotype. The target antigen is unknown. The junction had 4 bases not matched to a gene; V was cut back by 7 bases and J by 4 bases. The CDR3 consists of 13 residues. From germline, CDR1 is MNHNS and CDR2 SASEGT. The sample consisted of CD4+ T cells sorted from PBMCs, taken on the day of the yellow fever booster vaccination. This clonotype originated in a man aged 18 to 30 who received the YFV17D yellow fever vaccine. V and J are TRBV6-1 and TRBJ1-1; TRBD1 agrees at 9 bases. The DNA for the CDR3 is TGTGCCAGCACCCGACAGGGGGGCACTGAAGCTTTCTTT. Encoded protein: CASTRQGGTEAFF.